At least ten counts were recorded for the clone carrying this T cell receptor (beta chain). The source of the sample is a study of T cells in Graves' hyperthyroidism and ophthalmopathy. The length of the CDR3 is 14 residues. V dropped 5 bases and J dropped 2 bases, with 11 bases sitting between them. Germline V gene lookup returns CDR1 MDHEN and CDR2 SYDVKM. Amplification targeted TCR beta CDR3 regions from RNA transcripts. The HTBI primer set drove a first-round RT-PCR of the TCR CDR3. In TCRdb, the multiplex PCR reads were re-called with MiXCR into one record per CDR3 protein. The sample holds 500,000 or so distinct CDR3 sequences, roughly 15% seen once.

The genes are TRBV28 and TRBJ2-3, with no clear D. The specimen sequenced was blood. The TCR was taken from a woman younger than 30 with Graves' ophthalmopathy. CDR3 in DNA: TGTGCCAGCAGTATAGGACCCATCACAGATACGCAGTATTTT. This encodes CASSIGPITDTQYF.